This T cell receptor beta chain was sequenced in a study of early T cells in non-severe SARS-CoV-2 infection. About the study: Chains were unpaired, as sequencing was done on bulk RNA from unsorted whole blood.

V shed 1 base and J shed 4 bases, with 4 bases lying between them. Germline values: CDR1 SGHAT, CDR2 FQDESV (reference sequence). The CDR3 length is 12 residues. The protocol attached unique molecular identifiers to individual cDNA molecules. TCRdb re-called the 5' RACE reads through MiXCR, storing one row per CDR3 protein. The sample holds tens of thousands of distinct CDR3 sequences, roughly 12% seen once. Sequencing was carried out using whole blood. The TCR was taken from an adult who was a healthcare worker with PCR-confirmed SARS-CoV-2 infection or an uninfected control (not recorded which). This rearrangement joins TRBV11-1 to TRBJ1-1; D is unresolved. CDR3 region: CASSLGTTEAFF. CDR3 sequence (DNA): TGTGCCAGCAGCTTAGGAACCACTGAAGCTTTCTTT.